This TCR beta chain was sequenced for a study of Ad26.COV2.S vaccination and SARS-CoV-2 variants. On this clone: What it recognizes is unknown.

Sequencing used immunoSEQ multiplex PCR; TCRdb keeps in-frame clones, though not all of them. This sample has 180,000 or so clones, with 87% found just once. Study outcomes and limitations: Vaccine recipients surpassed placebo recipients in spike-specific TCR breadth. The study found similar non-spike TCR breadth in vaccine and placebo recipients. Reported findings describe substantial breadth in spike-specific CD8+ and CD4+ T cell responses following vaccination.

CDR1 is SGHRS, CDR2 YFSETQ, per germline. The V end was cut by 2 bases, the J end by 3 bases, with 13 bases between. This CDR3 is built from 15 residues. This specimen consisted of peripheral blood, obtained after recovery from COVID-19. The V and J genes are TRBV5-1 and TRBJ2-3; tentative D call: TRBD2 (6 bases). This TCR was sampled from a human donor who had recovered from COVID-19. The CDR3 DNA reads as TGCGCCAGCAGCTTACCTTACGGAGGGACAGATACGCAGTATTTT. Translated: CASSLPYGGTDTQYF.